This T cell receptor (beta chain) was captured in a study of T-cell reconstitution after alpha-beta-depleted transplantation in children. Study results and caveats: The origin of alpha-beta T cells about two months after transplant was reportedly several hundred expanded graft clones.

The germline gives CDR1 SGHDN, CDR2 FVKESK. V lost 0 bases and J 4 bases, leaving 11 bases between the germline ends. This CDR3 spans 15 amino acids. Preparation of the TCRbeta library used unique molecular identifiers. Via MiXCR, TCRdb re-called the PCR reads, giving one row per CDR3 protein. The repertoire includes hundreds of thousands of distinct CDR3 sequences, roughly 16% of them detected once, and 35% to 50% sits in the top ten. Worth noting for this clonotype: Its antigen is as yet unknown.

The gene calls are TRBV14 and TRBJ2-3; D ambiguous. This material consisted of PBMCs, mostly from graft donor cells, taken 360 days after TCRalphabeta/CD19-depleted stem cell transplant. This clonotype was obtained from a male patient aged 2 to 9 who had a stem cell transplant for acute lymphoblastic leukemia, so the T cells may come from the graft donor. The CDR3 here is CASSQEVPGSDTQYF. The CDR3 DNA reads TGTGCCAGCAGCCAAGAAGTCCCAGGCTCAGATACGCAGTATTTT. Full variable domain (outside the CDR3, taken from reference TRBV14 and TRBJ2-3): EAGVTQFPSHSVIEKGQTVTLRCDPISGHDNLYWYRRVMGKEIKFLLHFVKESKQDESGMPNNRFLAERTGGTYSTLKVQPAELEDSGVYFCASSQEVPGSDTQYFGPGTRLTVL.